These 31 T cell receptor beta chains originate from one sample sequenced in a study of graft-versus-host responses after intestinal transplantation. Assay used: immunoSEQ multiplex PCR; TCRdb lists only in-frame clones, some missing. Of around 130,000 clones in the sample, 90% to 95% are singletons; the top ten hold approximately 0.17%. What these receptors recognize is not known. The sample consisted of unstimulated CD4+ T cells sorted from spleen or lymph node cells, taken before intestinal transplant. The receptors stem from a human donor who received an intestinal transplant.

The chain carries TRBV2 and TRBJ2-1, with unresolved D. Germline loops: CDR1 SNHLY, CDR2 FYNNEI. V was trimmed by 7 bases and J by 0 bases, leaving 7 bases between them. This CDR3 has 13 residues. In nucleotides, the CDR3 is TGTGCCAGCACCACAGTCTCCTACAATGAGCAGTTCTTC. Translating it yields CASTTVSYNEQFF.

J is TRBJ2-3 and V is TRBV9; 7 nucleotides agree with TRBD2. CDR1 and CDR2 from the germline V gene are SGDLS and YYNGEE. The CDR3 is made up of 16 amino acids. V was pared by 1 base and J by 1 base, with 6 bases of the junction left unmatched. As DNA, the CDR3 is TGTGCCAGCAGCGTACGTGTGGGGGGGGGCACAGATACGCAGTATTTT. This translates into CASSVRVGGGTDTQYF.

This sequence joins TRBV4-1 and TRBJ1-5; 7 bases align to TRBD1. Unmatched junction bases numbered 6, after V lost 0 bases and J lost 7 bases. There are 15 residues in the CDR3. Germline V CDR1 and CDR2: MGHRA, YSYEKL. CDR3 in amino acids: CASSQDGGGEQPQHF. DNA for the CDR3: TGCGCCAGCAGCCAAGATGGAGGGGGCGAACAGCCCCAGCATTTT.

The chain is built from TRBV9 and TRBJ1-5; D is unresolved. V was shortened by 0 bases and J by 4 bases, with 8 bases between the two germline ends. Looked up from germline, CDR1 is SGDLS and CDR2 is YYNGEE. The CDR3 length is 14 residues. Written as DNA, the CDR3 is TGTGCCAGCAGCGTAGGACTTCCGAATCAGCCCCAGCATTTT. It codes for CASSVGLPNQPQHF.

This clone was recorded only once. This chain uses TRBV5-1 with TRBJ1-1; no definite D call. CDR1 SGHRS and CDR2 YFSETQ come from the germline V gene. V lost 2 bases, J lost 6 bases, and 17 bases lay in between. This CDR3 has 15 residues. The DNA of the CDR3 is TGCGCCAGCAGCTTCTTCAACCCGAGGTTGGCTGAAGCTTTCTTT. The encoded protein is CASSFFNPRLAEAFF.

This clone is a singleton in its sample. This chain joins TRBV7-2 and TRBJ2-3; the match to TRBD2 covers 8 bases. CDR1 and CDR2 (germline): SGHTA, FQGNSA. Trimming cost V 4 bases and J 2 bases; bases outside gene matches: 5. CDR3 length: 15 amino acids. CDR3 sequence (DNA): TGTGCCAGCAGCTCAAAGCGGGGGTCCACAGATACGCAGTATTTT. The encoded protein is CASSSKRGSTDTQYF. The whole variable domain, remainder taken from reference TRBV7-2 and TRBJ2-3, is GAGVSQSPSNKVTEKGKDVELRCDPISGHTALYWYRQSLGQGLEFLIYFQGNSAPDKSGLPSDRFSAERTGGSVSTLTIQRTQQEDSAVYLCASSSKRGSTDTQYFGPGTRLTVL.

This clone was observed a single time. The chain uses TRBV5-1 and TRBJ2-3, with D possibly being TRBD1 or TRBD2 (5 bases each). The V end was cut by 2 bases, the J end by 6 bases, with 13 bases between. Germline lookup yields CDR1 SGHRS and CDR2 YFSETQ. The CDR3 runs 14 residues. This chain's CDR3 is CASSFNRDVDTQYF. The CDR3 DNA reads TGCGCCAGCAGCTTTAACCGGGACGTGGATACGCAGTATTTT. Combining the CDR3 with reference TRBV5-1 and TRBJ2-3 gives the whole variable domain KAGVTQTPRYLIKTRGQQVTLSCSPISGHRSVSWYQQTPGQGLQFLFEYFSETQRNKGNFPGRFSGRQFSNSRSEMNVSTLELGDSALYLCASSFNRDVDTQYFGPGTRLTVL.

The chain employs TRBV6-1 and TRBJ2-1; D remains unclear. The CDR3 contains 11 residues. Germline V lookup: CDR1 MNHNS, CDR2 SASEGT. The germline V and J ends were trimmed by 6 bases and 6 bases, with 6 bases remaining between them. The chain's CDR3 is CASSKINEQFF. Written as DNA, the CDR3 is TGTGCCAGCAGCAAGATCAATGAGCAGTTCTTC.

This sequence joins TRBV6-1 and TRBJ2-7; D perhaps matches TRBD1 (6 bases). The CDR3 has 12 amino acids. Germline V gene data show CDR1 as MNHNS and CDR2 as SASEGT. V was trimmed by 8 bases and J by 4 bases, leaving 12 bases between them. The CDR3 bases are TGTGCCAGCGCTAGCCAGGGGTACGAGCAGTACTTC. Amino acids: CASASQGYEQYF.

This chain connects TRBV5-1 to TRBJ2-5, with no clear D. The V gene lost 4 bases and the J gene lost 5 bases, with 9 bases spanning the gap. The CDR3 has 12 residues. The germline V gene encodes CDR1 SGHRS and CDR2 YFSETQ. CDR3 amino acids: CASSVSRETQYF. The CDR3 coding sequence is TGCGCCAGCAGCGTTTCCCGCGAGACCCAGTACTTC.

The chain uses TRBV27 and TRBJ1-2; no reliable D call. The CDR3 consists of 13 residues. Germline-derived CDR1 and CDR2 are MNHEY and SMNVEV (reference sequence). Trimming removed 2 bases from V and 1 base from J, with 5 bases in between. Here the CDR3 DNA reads TGTGCCAGCAGTTTAGCCTTTAACTATGGCTACACCTTC. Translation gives CASSLAFNYGYTF.

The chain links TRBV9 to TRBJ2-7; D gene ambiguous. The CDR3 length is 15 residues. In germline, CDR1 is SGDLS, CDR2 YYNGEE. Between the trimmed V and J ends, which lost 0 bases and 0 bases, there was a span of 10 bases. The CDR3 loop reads CASSVGSEFSYEQYF. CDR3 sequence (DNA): TGTGCCAGCAGCGTAGGATCAGAGTTCTCCTACGAGCAGTACTTC. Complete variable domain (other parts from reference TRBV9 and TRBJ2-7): DSGVTQTPKHLITATGQRVTLRCSPRSGDLSVYWYQQSLDQGLQFLIQYYNGEERAKGNILERFSAQQFPDLHSELNLSSLELGDSALYFCASSVGSEFSYEQYFGPGTRLTVT.

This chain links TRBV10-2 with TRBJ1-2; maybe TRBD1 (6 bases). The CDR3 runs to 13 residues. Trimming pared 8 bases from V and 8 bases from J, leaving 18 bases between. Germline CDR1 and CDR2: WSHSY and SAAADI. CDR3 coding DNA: TGCGCCAGCGGCATTTCCACAGGGTGGGGCTACACCTTC. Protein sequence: CASGISTGWGYTF.

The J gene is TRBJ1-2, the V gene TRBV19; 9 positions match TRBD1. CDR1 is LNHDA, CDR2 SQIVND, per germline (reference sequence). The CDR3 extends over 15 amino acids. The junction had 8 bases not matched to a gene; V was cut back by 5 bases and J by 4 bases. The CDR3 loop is CASSPGQGPLYGYTF. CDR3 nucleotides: TGTGCCAGTAGTCCGGGACAGGGCCCCCTCTATGGCTACACCTTC.

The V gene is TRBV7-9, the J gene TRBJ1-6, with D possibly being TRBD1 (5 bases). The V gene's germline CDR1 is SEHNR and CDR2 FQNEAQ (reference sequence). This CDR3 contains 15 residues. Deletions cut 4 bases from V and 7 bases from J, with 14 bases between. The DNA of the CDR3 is TGTGCCAGCAGCTGGGGGGTGGATCGGAATTCACCCCTCCACTTT. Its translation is CASSWGVDRNSPLHF.

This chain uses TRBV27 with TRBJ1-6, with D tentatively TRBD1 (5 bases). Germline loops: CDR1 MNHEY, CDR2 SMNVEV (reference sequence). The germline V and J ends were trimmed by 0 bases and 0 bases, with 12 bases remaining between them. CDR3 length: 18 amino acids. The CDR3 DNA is TGTGCCAGCAGTTTATCGAGGCAGGGAAGCTCCTATAATTCACCCCTCCACTTT. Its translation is CASSLSRQGSSYNSPLHF.

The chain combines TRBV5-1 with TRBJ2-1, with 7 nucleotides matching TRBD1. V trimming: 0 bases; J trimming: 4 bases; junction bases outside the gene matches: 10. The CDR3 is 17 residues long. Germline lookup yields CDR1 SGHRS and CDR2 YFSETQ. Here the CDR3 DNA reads TGCGCCAGCAGCTTGGCTGACTACAGGGGACCATACAATGAGCAGTTCTTC. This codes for CASSLADYRGPYNEQFF.

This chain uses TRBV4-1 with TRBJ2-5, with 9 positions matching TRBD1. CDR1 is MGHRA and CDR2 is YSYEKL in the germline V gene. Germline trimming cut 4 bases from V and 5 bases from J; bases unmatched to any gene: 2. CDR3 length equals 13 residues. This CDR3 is CASSRDRGETQYF. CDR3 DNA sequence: TGCGCCAGCAGCCGCGACAGGGGGGAGACCCAGTACTTC.

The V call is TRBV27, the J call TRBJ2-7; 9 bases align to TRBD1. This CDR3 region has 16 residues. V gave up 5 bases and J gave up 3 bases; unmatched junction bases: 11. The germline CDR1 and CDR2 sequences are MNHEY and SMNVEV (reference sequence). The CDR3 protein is CASSPYTGGRVYEQYF. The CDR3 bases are TGTGCCAGCAGTCCCTACACAGGGGGCAGGGTCTACGAGCAGTACTTC.

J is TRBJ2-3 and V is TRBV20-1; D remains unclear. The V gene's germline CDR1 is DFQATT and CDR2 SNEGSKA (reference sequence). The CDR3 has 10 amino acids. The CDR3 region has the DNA TGCAGCGCAACCCAATATACGCAGTATTTT. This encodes CSATQYTQYF.

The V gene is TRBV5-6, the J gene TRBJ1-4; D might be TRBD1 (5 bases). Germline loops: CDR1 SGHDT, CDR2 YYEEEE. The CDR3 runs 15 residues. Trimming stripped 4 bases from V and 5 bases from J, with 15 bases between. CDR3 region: CASSLRGTGNEKLFF. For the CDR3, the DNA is TGTGCCAGCAGCCTCCGAGGGACGGGGAATGAAAAACTGTTTTTT.

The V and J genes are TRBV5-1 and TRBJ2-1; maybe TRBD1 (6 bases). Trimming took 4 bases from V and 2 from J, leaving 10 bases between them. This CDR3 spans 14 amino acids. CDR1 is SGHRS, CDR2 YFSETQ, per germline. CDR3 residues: CASSRGSAYNEQFF. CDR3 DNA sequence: TGCGCCAGCAGCAGGGGGTCCGCCTACAATGAGCAGTTCTTC.

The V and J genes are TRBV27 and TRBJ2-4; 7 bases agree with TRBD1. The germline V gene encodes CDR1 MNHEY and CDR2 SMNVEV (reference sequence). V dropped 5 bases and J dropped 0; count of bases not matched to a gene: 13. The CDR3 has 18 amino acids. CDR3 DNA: TGTGCCAGCAGTCCACCCCCCGGACAGGAGCTAGCCAAAAACATTCAGTACTTC. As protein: CASSPPPGQELAKNIQYF.

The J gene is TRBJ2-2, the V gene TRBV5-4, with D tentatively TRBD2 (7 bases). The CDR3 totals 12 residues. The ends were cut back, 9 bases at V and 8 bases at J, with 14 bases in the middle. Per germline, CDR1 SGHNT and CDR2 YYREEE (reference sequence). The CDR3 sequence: CATGGPGGELFF. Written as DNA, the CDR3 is TGTGCCACGGGGGGCCCAGGGGGGGAGCTGTTTTTT. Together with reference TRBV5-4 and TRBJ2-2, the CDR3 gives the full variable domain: ETGVTQSPTHLIKTRGQQVTLRCSSQSGHNTVSWYQQALGQGPQFIFQYYREEENGRGNFPPRFSGLQFPNYSSELNVNALELDDSALYLCATGGPGGELFFGEGSRLTVL.

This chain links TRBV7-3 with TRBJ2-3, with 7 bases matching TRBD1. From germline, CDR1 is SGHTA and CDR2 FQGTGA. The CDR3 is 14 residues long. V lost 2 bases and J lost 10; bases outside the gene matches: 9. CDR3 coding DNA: TGTGCCAGCAGCTTATCGGACCGACAGGGTGCGCAGTATTTT. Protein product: CASSLSDRQGAQYF.

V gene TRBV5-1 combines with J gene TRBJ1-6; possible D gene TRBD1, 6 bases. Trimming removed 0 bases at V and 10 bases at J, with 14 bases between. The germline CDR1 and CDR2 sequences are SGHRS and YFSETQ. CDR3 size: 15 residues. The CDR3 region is CASSLGFGGQSPLHF. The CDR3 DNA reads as TGCGCCAGCAGCTTGGGGTTCGGGGGGCAATCACCCCTCCACTTT.

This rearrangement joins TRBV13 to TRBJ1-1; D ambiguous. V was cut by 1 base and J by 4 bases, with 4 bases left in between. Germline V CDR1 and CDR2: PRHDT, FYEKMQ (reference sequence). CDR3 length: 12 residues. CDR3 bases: TGTGCCAGCAGCTTAGATAGCACTGAAGCTTTCTTT. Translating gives CASSLDSTEAFF.

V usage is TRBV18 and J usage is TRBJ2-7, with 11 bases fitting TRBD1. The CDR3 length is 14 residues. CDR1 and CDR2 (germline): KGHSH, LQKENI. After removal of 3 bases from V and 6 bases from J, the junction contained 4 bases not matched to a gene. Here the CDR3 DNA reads TGTGCCAGCTCACCTCCCGGGACAGGGGGCGAGCAGTACTTC. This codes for CASSPPGTGGEQYF. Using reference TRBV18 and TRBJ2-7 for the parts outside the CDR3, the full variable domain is NAGVMQNPRHLVRRRGQEARLRCSPMKGHSHVYWYRQLPEEGLKFMVYLQKENIIDESGMPKERFSAEFPKEGPSILRIQQVVRGDSAAYFCASSPPGTGGEQYFGPGTRLTVT.

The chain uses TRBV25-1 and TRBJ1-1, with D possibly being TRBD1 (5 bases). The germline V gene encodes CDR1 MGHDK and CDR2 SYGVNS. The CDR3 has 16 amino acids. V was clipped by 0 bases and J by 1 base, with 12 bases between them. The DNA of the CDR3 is TGTGCCAGCAGTGAATATGGCCGACAGCAGAACACTGAAGCTTTCTTT. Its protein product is CASSEYGRQQNTEAFF. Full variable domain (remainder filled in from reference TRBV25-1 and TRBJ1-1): EADIYQTPRYLVIGTGKKITLECSQTMGHDKMYWYQQDPGMELHLIHYSYGVNSTEKGDLSSESTVSRIRTEHFPLTLESARPSHTSQYLCASSEYGRQQNTEAFFGQGTRLTVV.

The CDR3 sequence: CASSLDSNYGYTF. Written as DNA, the CDR3 is TGTGCCAGCAGCTTAGACAGTAACTATGGCTACACCTTC. The rearrangement joins TRBV11-2 to TRBJ1-2; D ambiguous. Trimming removed 0 bases from V and 1 base from J, with 3 bases in between. The CDR3 totals 13 residues. Germline CDR1 reads SGHAT; CDR2 reads FQNNGV.

CDR3 sequence reads: CASSFEPFNYGYTF. DNA of the CDR3: TGCGCCAGCAGCTTCGAGCCGTTTAACTATGGCTACACCTTC. This chain connects TRBV5-1 to TRBJ1-2; D ambiguous. The CDR3 extends over 14 amino acids. Germline loops: CDR1 SGHRS, CDR2 YFSETQ. The germline V and J ends were trimmed by 2 bases and 1 base, with 9 bases remaining between them.